The next 30 T cell receptor beta chains were all read from a single sample in a study of blood T cells in healthy people across ages. The use of a sample-barcoded 5' primer and a J-beta primer mix characterized a second PCR of roughly 6 to 12 cycles. MiXCR, run by TCRdb on the 5' RACE reads, gives a single entry per CDR3 protein. Of some 1,000,000 distinct CDR3 sequences in the sample, about 25% were seen once. This sample was also put to use in a study of T cells of mothers and their children.

The sample comprised blood. Receptors were obtained from a girl aged 2 to 9 in good health.

The chain is built from TRBV12-3 or TRBV12-4 and TRBJ2-2, with D maybe TRBD2 (5 bases). This CDR3 is built from 16 residues. Deletions cut 2 bases from V and 0 bases from J, with 10 bases between. CDR3 amino acids: CASSLMAGSNTGELFF. CDR3 sequence (DNA): TGTGCCAGCAGTTTAATGGCGGGTTCGAACACCGGGGAGCTGTTTTTT.

The chain links TRBV6-1 to TRBJ2-1; 10 bases map to TRBD2. V lost 4 bases to trimming and J lost 6 bases; unmatched junction nucleotides: 3. This CDR3 spans 14 amino acids. Germline V gene data show CDR1 as MNHNS and CDR2 as SASEGT. The chain's CDR3 is CASSASGSFNEQFF. The CDR3 region has the DNA TGTGCCAGCAGTGCTAGCGGGAGCTTCAATGAGCAGTTCTTC.

This chain uses TRBV11-3 with TRBJ2-5; 12 bases line up with TRBD2. This CDR3 contains 19 residues. CDR1 and CDR2 from the germline V gene are SGHNT and YENEEA. V gave up 0 bases and J gave up 4 bases; unmatched junction bases: 12. Here the CDR3 DNA reads TGTGCCAGCAGCTTAGATCCGCCGGCTAGCGGGGGGGTACGAGAGACCCAGTACTTC. Amino acid sequence: CASSLDPPASGGVRETQYF.

The chain recombines TRBV10-3 with TRBJ2-1; possibly TRBD1 for D (6 bases). The V gene lost 7 bases and the J gene lost 3 bases, with 13 bases spanning the gap. The germline V gene has CDR1 ENHRY and CDR2 SYGVKD. This CDR3 region has 14 residues. CDR3 residues: CAITSGGDYNEQFF. The DNA of the CDR3 is TGTGCCATCACCTCTGGGGGCGACTACAATGAGCAGTTCTTC.

This clonotype turned up a few times. The rearrangement joins TRBV7-8 to TRBJ2-5, with 9 nucleotides matching TRBD2. The V and J ends lost 5 bases and 5 bases, in that order; junction bases with no gene match: 12. Germline V lookup: CDR1 SGHVS, CDR2 FQNEAQ. The CDR3 covers 16 residues. CDR3 nucleotides: TGTGCCAGCAGCCTACAGATAGCGGGAGCGGGGGAGACCCAGTACTTC. Translating gives CASSLQIAGAGETQYF.

The V call is TRBV6-2 or TRBV6-3, the J call TRBJ2-1, with 7 positions matching TRBD2. Germline loops: CDR1 MNHEY, CDR2 SVGEGT. The CDR3 runs 14 residues. J was trimmed by 10 bases and V by 5 bases; bases with no gene match: 11. The DNA for the CDR3 is TGTGCCAGCAGTCGTGGACTAGGGAGTGGAGAGCAGTTCTTC. It codes for CASSRGLGSGEQFF.

This clonotype has a handful of counts. The rearrangement uses TRBV6-2 or TRBV6-3 and TRBJ1-2; D is ambiguous. This CDR3 has 14 amino acids. Germline V lookup: CDR1 MNHEY, CDR2 SVGEGT. Deletions cut 7 bases from V and 1 base from J, with 13 bases between. CDR3 sequence (DNA): TGTGCCAGCACCCACAGCCTGAGTAACTATGGCTACACCTTC. Protein sequence: CASTHSLSNYGYTF.

This clonotype was counted many times. This chain uses TRBV28 with TRBJ2-1, with 10 bases matching TRBD2. The CDR3 consists of 15 residues. From germline, CDR1 is MDHEN and CDR2 SYDVKM. The V segment lost 7 bases and the J segment 3 bases; nucleotides outside the gene matches: 6. The CDR3 region has the DNA TGTGCCAGCATCCCGAGCGGGAGGGACTACAATGAGCAGTTCTTC. This translates into CASIPSGRDYNEQFF.

The chain links TRBV20-1 to TRBJ2-1; unclear D gene. Trimming stripped 3 bases from V and 0 bases from J, with 12 bases between. Germline V gene sequence: CDR1 DFQATT, CDR2 SNEGSKA (reference sequence). CDR3 length equals 15 residues. The CDR3 sequence: CSASDFPSSYNEQFF. In DNA, the CDR3 is TGCAGTGCTAGTGACTTCCCCAGCTCCTACAATGAGCAGTTCTTC.

This clonotype was counted a single time. This chain connects TRBV7-2 to TRBJ2-7; TRBD2 is a possible D gene (5 bases). The DNA end lines up better with TRBJ2-1; the J call may be wrong. The CDR3 is 15 amino acids. Per germline, CDR1 SGHTA and CDR2 FQGNSA. This chain's CDR3 is CASSPERARVLEQFF. In nucleotides, the CDR3 is TGTGCCAGCAGCCCAGAGAGGGCTAGAGTATTAGAGCAGTTCTTC.

This clonotype came up many times. The CDR3 protein is CASRGAQETQYF. CDR3 DNA sequence: TGTGCATCGAGGGGGGCCCAAGAGACCCAGTACTTC. The chain is built from TRBV28 and TRBJ2-5, with D perhaps being TRBD1 or TRBD2 (6 bases each). The germline CDR1 and CDR2 sequences are MDHEN and SYDVKM. CDR3 size: 12 residues.

The table lists this clonotype with a few counts. The genes are TRBV19 and TRBJ1-5, with TRBD1 identical over 8 bases. V lost 4 bases to trimming and J lost 3 bases; unmatched junction nucleotides: 8. The germline gives CDR1 LNHDA, CDR2 SQIVND (reference sequence). The CDR3 totals 16 residues. The CDR3 nucleotides are TGTGCCAGTAGTAATATCGGACAGGGCTCCAATCAGCCCCAGCATTTT. Amino acids: CASSNIGQGSNQPQHF.

The chain is built from TRBV29-1 and TRBJ2-5; 8 nucleotides match TRBD2. The germline V gene encodes CDR1 SQVTM and CDR2 ANQGSEA. Trimming at V came to 5 bases and at J to 4 bases, leaving 9 bases not matched to a gene. The CDR3 loop spans 14 amino acids. CDR3 residues: CSVFQRGGSETQYF. In DNA form, the CDR3 reads TGCAGCGTTTTTCAACGGGGGGGCTCAGAGACCCAGTACTTC.

This clonotype showed up just a few times. The chain uses TRBV20-1 and TRBJ2-5, with TRBD2 as a possible D gene (6 bases). Trimming removed 0 bases from V and 10 bases from J, with 18 bases in between. Germline V CDR1 and CDR2: DFQATT, SNEGSKA (reference sequence). The CDR3 extends over 14 amino acids. CDR3 residues: CSARDWAGPRDQYF. In nucleotides, the CDR3 is TGCAGTGCTAGAGATTGGGCGGGACCTCGGGACCAGTACTTC.

This clonotype was detected only a few times. The chain couples TRBV11-2 to TRBJ2-1, with 7 nucleotides matching TRBD1. J was trimmed by 4 bases and V by 5 bases; bases with no gene match: 11. Germline V lookup: CDR1 SGHAT, CDR2 FQNNGV. The CDR3 is 16 amino acids. CDR3 in amino acids: CASSLGTASLYNEQFF. Written as DNA, the CDR3 is TGTGCCAGCAGCCTGGGGACAGCGTCCCTATACAATGAGCAGTTCTTC.

The rearrangement joins TRBV6-1 to TRBJ2-7; D gene uncertain. CDR3 size: 14 residues. V lost 0 bases and J 3 bases, leaving 9 bases between the germline ends. Germline CDR1 reads MNHNS; CDR2 reads SASEGT. The CDR3 region has the DNA TGTGCCAGCAGTGAAGCGAACGTAGGCTACGAGCAGTACTTC. Its translation is CASSEANVGYEQYF.

This clonotype has a handful of counts. This rearrangement joins TRBV9 to TRBJ1-1; the D is unclear. The CDR3 runs 14 residues. Trimming removed 0 bases from V and 4 bases from J, with 10 bases in between. In germline, CDR1 is SGDLS, CDR2 YYNGEE. The CDR3 DNA reads TGTGCCAGCAGCGTAGCTTCGTACGGCACTGAAGCTTTCTTT. This gives the protein CASSVASYGTEAFF.

The rearrangement joins TRBV20-1 to TRBJ2-7; no firm D call. Germline V gene data show CDR1 as DFQATT and CDR2 as SNEGSKA (reference sequence). This CDR3 comprises 12 residues. V lost 3 bases, J lost 2 bases, and 8 bases lay in between. The CDR3 coding sequence is TGCAGTGCTAGTGAGGTAACCTACGAGCAGTACTTC. The encoded protein is CSASEVTYEQYF.

The V call is TRBV11-2, the J call TRBJ2-1; D not certain. This CDR3 comprises 12 residues. The V gene's germline CDR1 is SGHAT and CDR2 FQNNGV. Between the trimmed V and J ends, which lost 1 base and 9 bases, there was a span of 7 bases. The CDR3 DNA follows: TGTGCCAGCAGCTTAGCTGCGAGTGAGCAGTTCTTC. Its protein is CASSLAASEQFF.

Turning to this clonotype: One end of the junction does not line up with germline, which may come from a read error. The DNA of the CDR3 is TGTGCCAGCTCGGACGGGGACAGGGACCAAGAGGCCCAGTACTTC. It specifies CASSDGDRDQEAQYF. This chain links TRBV4-2 with TRBJ2-5; the match to TRBD1 covers 9 bases. The CDR3 has 15 amino acids. Germline values: CDR1 LGHNA, CDR2 YNFKEQ.

The chain recombines TRBV12-3 or TRBV12-4 with TRBJ2-7; the D is unclear. This CDR3 has 16 residues. V was trimmed by 3 bases and J by 1 base, leaving 16 bases between them. The DNA for the CDR3 is TGTGCCAGCAGTTTTCAACTCTTGACCACATCCTACGAGCAGTACTTC. It encodes CASSFQLLTTSYEQYF.

This clonotype was recorded a few times. This sequence joins TRBV11-2 and TRBJ2-7, with D perhaps assigned TRBD1 or TRBD2 (6 bases each). The V end was cut by 5 bases, the J end by 3 bases, with 14 bases between. This CDR3 spans 14 amino acids. Germline loops: CDR1 SGHAT, CDR2 FQNNGV. CDR3 amino acids: CASSRPEGGYEQYF. The DNA of the CDR3 is TGTGCCAGCAGCCGTCCGGAGGGGGGCTACGAGCAGTACTTC.

The chain combines TRBV4-2 with TRBJ1-6; D uncertain. Trimming cost V 4 bases and J 7 bases, with 14 bases left between them. The CDR3 has 15 amino acids. Germline values: CDR1 LGHNA, CDR2 YNFKEQ. The CDR3 DNA follows: TGTGCCAGCAGCCGCACAAACCTTGCCAATTCACCCCTCCACTTT. The encoded protein is CASSRTNLANSPLHF.

With respect to this clonotype: Germline and junction disagree at one end, which may indicate a read error. The rearrangement links TRBV3-1 to TRBJ2-5; TRBD2 agrees at 11 bases. Looked up from germline, CDR1 is LGHDT and CDR2 is YNNKEL (reference sequence). The CDR3 is 15 amino acids. CDR3 loop: CASSLYSGGGEIQYF. Here the CDR3 DNA reads TGTGCCAGCAGCCTATATAGCGGGGGGGGAGAGATCCAGTACTTC.

In this sample, this clonotype turned up a few times. The chain has TRBV28 and TRBJ2-7, with 10 nucleotides matching TRBD1. This CDR3 has 15 residues. Germline V CDR1 and CDR2: MDHEN, SYDVKM. V lost 4 bases and J lost 6; bases outside the gene matches: 9. In DNA form, the CDR3 reads TGTGCCAGCAGTTCCCCCCGGGACAGGGGTCCCGAGCAGTACTTC. This sequence encodes CASSSPRDRGPEQYF.

The chain links TRBV20-1 to TRBJ2-1; 7 nucleotides align to TRBD2. CDR1 and CDR2 (germline): DFQATT, SNEGSKA (reference sequence). CDR3 size: 15 residues. V lost 1 base and J lost 4; bases outside the gene matches: 7. CDR3 in amino acids: CSARVGLEVYNEQFF. CDR3 DNA sequence: TGCAGTGCTAGAGTTGGACTAGAGGTGTACAATGAGCAGTTCTTC.

The chain joins TRBV5-1 to TRBJ1-4, with D possibly matching TRBD1 (5 bases). Germline lookup yields CDR1 SGHRS and CDR2 YFSETQ. This CDR3 is built from 17 residues. The V end lost 2 bases, the J end lost 7 bases, and 21 bases lay between the germline ends. The chain's CDR3 is CASSLHGGVRIGEKLFF. The CDR3 DNA reads TGCGCCAGCAGCTTACACGGGGGGGTTCGCATTGGTGAAAAACTGTTTTTT.

The gene calls are TRBV14 and TRBJ2-7; 7 bases are shared with TRBD1. Germline CDR1 is SGHDN and CDR2 is FVKESK. This CDR3 is 15 amino acids long. V trimming: 3 bases; J trimming: 2 bases; junction bases outside the gene matches: 7. The CDR3 sequence is CASSHRRDRTYEQYF. CDR3 sequence (DNA): TGTGCCAGCAGCCATAGAAGGGACAGAACCTACGAGCAGTACTTC. The full variable domain, its missing parts supplied by reference TRBV14 and TRBJ2-7, is EAGVTQFPSHSVIEKGQTVTLRCDPISGHDNLYWYRRVMGKEIKFLLHFVKESKQDESGMPNNRFLAERTGGTYSTLKVQPAELEDSGVYFCASSHRRDRTYEQYFGPGTRLTVT.

This clonotype showed up just a few times. The chain joins TRBV4-1 to TRBJ2-3, with D unresolved. Germline V gene sequence: CDR1 MGHRA, CDR2 YSYEKL. The germline V and J ends were trimmed by 1 base and 0 bases, with 17 bases remaining between them. This CDR3 is built from 18 residues. The CDR3 sequence is CASSQGVGKGQSTDTQYF. The CDR3 nucleotides are TGCGCCAGCAGCCAAGGAGTGGGGAAAGGCCAGAGCACAGATACGCAGTATTTT.

This sequence joins TRBV4-3 and TRBJ2-5; 10 nucleotides line up with TRBD2. The end of the DNA is better explained by TRBJ2-1, so the J call may be wrong. Per germline, CDR1 LGHNA and CDR2 YSLEER. There are 17 residues in the CDR3. The CDR3 nucleotides are TGCGCCGACAGCCAAGATGGGAGCGGGGGGGCGTACAATGAGCAGTTCTTC. This codes for CADSQDGSGGAYNEQFF.